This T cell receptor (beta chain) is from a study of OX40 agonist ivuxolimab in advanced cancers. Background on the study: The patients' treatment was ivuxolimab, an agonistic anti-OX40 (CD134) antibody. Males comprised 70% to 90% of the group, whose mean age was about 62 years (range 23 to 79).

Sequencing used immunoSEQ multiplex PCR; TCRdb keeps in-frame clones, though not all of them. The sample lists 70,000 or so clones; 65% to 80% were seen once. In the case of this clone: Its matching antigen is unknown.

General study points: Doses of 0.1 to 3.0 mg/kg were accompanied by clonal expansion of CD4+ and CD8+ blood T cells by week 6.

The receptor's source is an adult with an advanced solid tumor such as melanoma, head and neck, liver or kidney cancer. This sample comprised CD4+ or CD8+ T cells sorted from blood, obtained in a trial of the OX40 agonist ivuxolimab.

CDR3 sequence reads: CASTRTRDSYEQYF. In DNA form, the CDR3 reads TGTGCCAGCACTCGAACCCGGGACAGCTACGAGCAGTACTTC. V usage is TRBV6-5 and J usage is TRBJ2-7; 7 nucleotides match TRBD1. The CDR3 length is 14 residues. Germline assignment: CDR1 MNHEY and CDR2 SVGAGI. The J segment lost 3 bases and the V segment lost 7 bases, leaving 9 bases of the junction unmatched.